These 30 T cell receptor beta chains were all obtained from the same sample, sequenced in a study of cytomegalovirus exposure and HLA in healthy donors. The PCR made use of 60 Vbeta and 13 Jbeta primers. Method: immunoSEQ multiplex PCR; TCRdb's copy keeps in-frame clones and lacks some. The repertoire includes approximately 180,000 clones, about 84% of them detected once, and about 4.9% sits in the top ten. The sample was PBMCs. The source is a man aged 18-30 years in good health and CMV-seronegative.

The DNA of the CDR3 is TGTGCCAGCAGCGGGGGAGGGGCACCGGACGAGCAGCCCCAGCATTTT. Amino acid sequence: CASSGGGAPDEQPQHF. This rearrangement joins TRBV4-2 to TRBJ1-5; TRBD1 is a possible D gene (5 bases). Germline lookup yields CDR1 LGHNA and CDR2 YNFKEQ. Trimming removed 5 bases from V and 7 bases from J, with 21 bases in between. The length of the CDR3 is 16 residues.

The V gene is TRBV7-9, the J gene TRBJ2-3; 8 bases fit TRBD1. Losses at the gene ends were 3 bases for V and 5 bases for J; bases not matched to a gene: 10. Germline CDR1 and CDR2: SEHNR and FQNEAQ (reference sequence). This CDR3 comprises 16 residues. The CDR3 protein is CASSFVQGASGDTQYF. DNA for the CDR3: TGTGCCAGCAGCTTCGTTCAGGGGGCCTCGGGAGATACGCAGTATTTT.

V is TRBV4-3 and J is TRBJ2-3; 11 bases match TRBD2. The trim removed 1 base at V and 0 bases at J, leaving 6 bases unmatched. The CDR3 consists of 18 residues. CDR1 LGHNA and CDR2 YSLEER come from the germline V gene. CDR3 loop: CASSQGGLAAKSTDTQYF. In nucleotides, the CDR3 is TGCGCCAGCAGCCAAGGGGGACTAGCGGCCAAGAGCACAGATACGCAGTATTTT.

This chain connects TRBV5-6 to TRBJ2-3; D is ambiguous. This CDR3 region has 12 residues. V was pared by 1 base and J by 7 bases, with 7 bases between. Per germline, CDR1 SGHDT and CDR2 YYEEEE. CDR3 DNA sequence: TGTGCCAGCAGCTTGTTACAAAATACGCAGTATTTT. It yields the protein CASSLLQNTQYF.

The chain has TRBV5-1 and TRBJ2-3; TRBD2 matches at 9 bases. CDR1 SGHRS and CDR2 YFSETQ come from the germline V gene. This CDR3 comprises 18 residues. Trimming took 4 bases from V and 2 from J; bases not matched to a gene: 14. The CDR3 sequence is CASSLPPPGTSTTDTQYF. Here the CDR3 DNA reads TGCGCCAGCAGCCTGCCTCCCCCGGGGACTAGCACCACAGATACGCAGTATTTT.

V and J are TRBV7-8 and TRBJ2-7, with 7 bases lining up with TRBD2. The CDR3 is 14 residues long. CDR1 is SGHVS, CDR2 FQNEAQ, per germline. V shed 4 bases and J 7 bases; nucleotides not matched to a gene: 10. CDR3 coding DNA: TGTGCCAGCAGCTCCTCAGGACTAGGCGGGGAGCAGTACTTC. This encodes CASSSSGLGGEQYF.

The chain joins TRBV30 to TRBJ1-2; D is unclear. Trimming took 3 bases from V and 7 from J, leaving 21 bases between them. This CDR3 contains 15 residues. The germline V gene has CDR1 GTSNPN and CDR2 SVGIG (reference sequence). The CDR3 here is CAWSNRKAGLSGYTF. The CDR3 coding sequence is TGTGCCTGGAGCAATAGAAAGGCGGGGTTGTCTGGCTACACCTTC.

The chain links TRBV7-6 to TRBJ1-4, with unresolved D. The germline CDR1 and CDR2 sequences are SGHVS and FNYEAQ. The V and J ends lost 5 bases and 7 bases respectively, with 20 bases between them. The CDR3 contains 16 residues. This CDR3 is CASSQTHREGSEKLFF. The CDR3 DNA follows: TGTGCCAGCAGCCAAACACATAGAGAGGGAAGTGAAAAACTGTTTTTT.

This chain links TRBV2 with TRBJ2-1; 12 nucleotides align to TRBD2. From germline, CDR1 is SNHLY and CDR2 FYNNEI. This CDR3 spans 16 amino acids. V lost 2 bases, J lost 7 bases, and 6 bases stayed unmatched. The CDR3 DNA follows: TGTGCCAGCAGTGAATTCGCACTAGCGGGAGGAAATGAGCAGTTCTTC. It encodes CASSEFALAGGNEQFF.

The chain recombines TRBV5-1 with TRBJ2-7; no definite D call. The length of the CDR3 is 14 residues. Germline V gives CDR1 SGHRS, CDR2 YFSETQ. Trimming took off 0 bases at V and 2 bases at J, with 9 bases between the two ends. DNA for the CDR3: TGCGCCAGCAGCTTGGAACATCCGACCTACGAGCAGTACTTC. Translating it yields CASSLEHPTYEQYF.

The J gene is TRBJ2-1, the V gene TRBV25-1; D perhaps matches TRBD2 (6 bases). Trimming took off 3 bases at V and 9 bases at J, with 15 bases between the two ends. The CDR3 is 14 residues long. CDR1 is MGHDK and CDR2 is SYGVNS in the germline V gene. The CDR3 here is CASSDTGRGAEQFF. DNA of the CDR3: TGTGCCAGCAGTGACACCGGGAGAGGTGCTGAGCAGTTCTTC.

The chain joins TRBV9 to TRBJ1-3; possible D gene TRBD1, 5 bases. Per germline, CDR1 SGDLS and CDR2 YYNGEE. The germline V and J ends were trimmed by 0 bases and 0 bases, with 13 bases remaining between them. This CDR3 has 17 amino acids. CDR3 region: CASSVVAGPLSGNTIYF. The CDR3, as DNA: TGTGCCAGCAGCGTAGTAGCAGGGCCTCTCTCTGGAAACACCATATATTTT.

This clone appeared a single time. The sample contains more than one DNA sequence encoding this CDR3. This chain links TRBV6-5 with TRBJ2-7, with TRBD2 identical over 14 bases. The CDR3 covers 16 residues. CDR1 MNHEY and CDR2 SVGAGI come from the germline V gene. Trimming cost V 2 bases and J 3 bases; bases outside gene matches: 3. The CDR3 DNA reads TGTGCCAGCAGTTACGCGACTAGCGGGGGGGGCTACGAGCAGTACTTC. The encoded protein is CASSYATSGGGYEQYF.

This clone has more than one count but fewer than ten. The chain links TRBV4-1 to TRBJ1-1; the match to TRBD1 covers 8 bases. The CDR3 spans 14 residues. Trimming at V came to 1 base and at J to 7 bases, leaving 5 bases not matched to a gene. CDR1 is MGHRA and CDR2 is YSYEKL in the germline V gene. For the CDR3, the DNA is TGCGCCAGCAGCCAAGCAGGGGGCGTCTTTGAAGCTTTCTTT. It is translated as CASSQAGGVFEAFF.

The chain combines TRBV18 with TRBJ2-3; tentative D call: TRBD2 (5 bases). The CDR3 runs to 15 residues. Germline assignment: CDR1 KGHSH and CDR2 LQKENI. Trimming took 2 bases from V and 3 from J, leaving 12 bases between them. CDR3 sequence: CASSPSAVGTDTQYF. As DNA, the CDR3 is TGTGCCAGCTCACCATCAGCGGTTGGGACAGATACGCAGTATTTT.

The gene calls are TRBV7-9 and TRBJ2-1; possible D gene TRBD2, 6 bases. Germline V CDR1 and CDR2: SEHNR, FQNEAQ (reference sequence). Trimming removed 1 base from V and 9 bases from J, with 10 bases in between. CDR3 size: 13 residues. The CDR3 loop reads CASSLGGGSEQFF. The CDR3 DNA is TGTGCCAGCAGCTTAGGTGGGGGGAGTGAGCAGTTCTTC. The variable domain in full, completed from reference TRBV7-9 and TRBJ2-1, reads DTGVSQNPRHKITKRGQNVTFRCDPISEHNRLYWYRQTLGQGPEFLTYFQNEAQLEKSRLLSDRFSAERPKGSFSTLEIQRTEQGDSAMYLCASSLGGGSEQFFGPGTRLTVL.

The genes are TRBV27 and TRBJ2-3; 9 bases match TRBD2. CDR1 and CDR2 (germline): MNHEY, SMNVEV (reference sequence). CDR3 size: 15 residues. The junction had 1 base not matched to a gene; V was cut back by 2 bases and J by 1 base. CDR3 amino acids: CASSLIAGGTDTQYF. CDR3 DNA sequence: TGTGCCAGCAGTTTAATAGCGGGGGGCACAGATACGCAGTATTTT.

The chain links TRBV14 to TRBJ2-7; 8 positions match TRBD2. Germline V gene data show CDR1 as SGHDN and CDR2 as FVKESK. CDR3 size: 13 residues. V gave up 6 bases and J gave up 7 bases; unmatched junction bases: 8. This CDR3 reads CASRGLGAVEQYF. In nucleotides, the CDR3 is TGTGCCAGCAGGGGACTAGGTGCAGTAGAGCAGTACTTC.

The chain is built from TRBV14 and TRBJ2-7, with D perhaps TRBD1 (5 bases). This CDR3 is built from 15 residues. The germline gives CDR1 SGHDN, CDR2 FVKESK. V lost 2 bases to trimming and J lost 5 bases, with 16 bases between them. The DNA for the CDR3 is TGTGCCAGCAGCCAATTGGGCAGGGCTCAGGACGAGCAGTACTTC. It is translated as CASSQLGRAQDEQYF.

The rearrangement joins TRBV23-1 to TRBJ2-2; D remains unclear. TRBV23-1 is designated an ORF whose function remains uncertain. Trimming removed 0 bases from V and 7 bases from J, with 3 bases in between. The CDR3 runs 12 residues. The CDR3 DNA reads as TGCGCCAGCAGTCAATCCGGCGGGGAGCTGTTTTTT. Translated: CASSQSGGELFF.

The rearrangement joins TRBV29-1 to TRBJ2-7; the match to TRBD1 covers 9 bases. The CDR3 sequence is 13 residues long. CDR1 and CDR2 from the germline V gene are SQVTM and ANQGSEA. V lost 7 bases to trimming and J lost 3 bases; unmatched junction nucleotides: 7. This CDR3 reads CSATTGQGYEQYF. CDR3 in DNA: TGCAGCGCAACTACGGGACAGGGCTACGAGCAGTACTTC.

The chain uses TRBV15 and TRBJ2-7, with a weak D call TRBD2 (5 bases). The germline gives CDR1 LNHNV, CDR2 YYDKDF (reference sequence). This CDR3 region has 14 residues. V dropped 5 bases and J dropped 6 bases, with 17 bases sitting between them. The CDR3 spells CATSLRGPIGEQYF. The CDR3 DNA is TGTGCCACCAGCTTACGGGGTCCGATCGGCGAGCAGTACTTC. Full variable domain (rest looked up from reference TRBV15 and TRBJ2-7): DAMVIQNPRYQVTQFGKPVTLSCSQTLNHNVMYWYQQKSSQAPKLLFHYYDKDFNNEADTPDNFQSRRPNTSFCFLDIRSPGLGDTAMYLCATSLRGPIGEQYFGPGTRLTVT.

This clone was detected a few times. The chain joins TRBV6-4 to TRBJ2-3; TRBD2 matches at 10 bases. This CDR3 has 16 residues. The junction had 8 bases not matched to a gene; V was cut back by 5 bases and J by 3 bases. Germline V CDR1 and CDR2: MRHNA, SNTAGT. The CDR3 protein is CASSSSGRWETDTQYF. CDR3 sequence (DNA): TGTGCCAGCAGTTCTAGCGGGAGATGGGAAACAGATACGCAGTATTTT.

CDR3 amino acids: CASSESSVSYEQYF. The CDR3 DNA follows: TGCGCCAGCAGTGAGTCAAGCGTCTCCTACGAGCAGTACTTC. V is TRBV10-1 and J is TRBJ2-7; D not certain. This CDR3 comprises 14 residues. V was shortened by 0 bases and J by 0 bases, with 6 bases between the two germline ends. Germline CDR1 WNHNN, CDR2 SYGVQD (reference sequence).

The gene calls are TRBV27 and TRBJ2-5, with a possible D match to TRBD1 (6 bases). The CDR3 spans 14 residues. Germline V lookup: CDR1 MNHEY, CDR2 SMNVEV (reference sequence). Trimming took off 1 base at V and 5 bases at J, with 11 bases between the two ends. In DNA, the CDR3 is TGTGCCAGCAGTTTATTGGGGGCCGCGGAGACCCAGTACTTC. Its translation: CASSLLGAAETQYF.

V usage is TRBV25-1 and J usage is TRBJ1-2, with a tentative D call TRBD1 (6 bases). The CDR3 has 15 amino acids. Germline lookup yields CDR1 MGHDK and CDR2 SYGVNS. The ends were cut back, 1 base at V and 2 bases at J, with 11 bases in the middle. CDR3 sequence: CASSESGTRNYGYTF. The CDR3 DNA follows: TGTGCCAGCAGTGAATCCGGGACACGAAACTATGGCTACACCTTC.

V is TRBV9 and J is TRBJ2-3; 11 bases agree with TRBD1. Losses at the gene ends were 0 bases for V and 4 bases for J; bases not matched to a gene: 10. CDR1 is SGDLS, CDR2 YYNGEE, per germline. This CDR3 is 18 amino acids long. As DNA, the CDR3 is TGTGCCAGCAGCGTAGGAGGAGGACAGGGGGCGCCCCCAGATACGCAGTATTTT. It specifies CASSVGGGQGAPPDTQYF.

The chain employs TRBV10-3 and TRBJ2-2; D perhaps matches TRBD2 (6 bases). Germline V lookup: CDR1 ENHRY, CDR2 SYGVKD. Deletions cut 1 base from V and 7 bases from J, with 13 bases between. The CDR3 consists of 15 residues. The DNA for the CDR3 is TGTGCCATCAGTGAGTTACCCGGAGCGGGCGGGGAGCTGTTTTTT. Amino acid sequence: CAISELPGAGGELFF.

The chain has TRBV19 and TRBJ2-7; a possible D gene is TRBD2 (7 bases). V lost 5 bases and J lost 5, with 16 bases in between. The V gene's germline CDR1 is LNHDA and CDR2 SQIVND (reference sequence). CDR3 length: 14 amino acids. CDR3 in DNA: TGTGCCAGTAGTGGTGGGGGGGCGCGCAACGAGCAGTACTTC. Amino acid sequence: CASSGGGARNEQYF.

V gene TRBV28 combines with J gene TRBJ1-5; no reliable D call. Germline CDR1 is MDHEN and CDR2 is SYDVKM. V was pared by 5 bases and J by 5 bases, with 10 bases between. The CDR3 is 13 amino acids. The CDR3 sequence is CASSTQEYQPQHF. The CDR3, as DNA: TGTGCCAGCAGTACCCAGGAATATCAGCCCCAGCATTTT.